A selection of T cell receptor beta chains follows, all from one sample in a study of T-cell memory formation after mild COVID-19. From the 5' RACE reads, TCRdb called clonotypes with MiXCR, one entry per CDR3 protein. The sample carries about 310,000 distinct CDR3 sequences, roughly a fifth recorded once. The sequencing sample was made of PBMCs or a T cell subset sorted from them (not recorded which). These receptors were taken from a man between 18 and 35 years old who had mild COVID-19 (a few samples of this study predate the infection). Cell type and time point are not known. The CDR3 runs from the conserved cysteine through the conserved F or W. The D gene is left open where the match is weak. Clone size is not always given. Where it is, it says once, few, many or a class for expanded clones.

j_gene,abundance,d_gene,v_gene,CDR3nt,CDR3aa
TRBJ1-6,NA,NA,TRBV27,TGTGCCAGCAAGTGGGGAGGGGAGGGTTCACCCCTCCACTTT,CASKWGGEGSPLHF
TRBJ1-2,few,TRBD1,TRBV5-1,TGCGCCAGCAGCCCAGGACAGGCCCTTTATGGCTACACCTTC,CASSPGQALYGYTF
TRBJ2-5,NA,NA,TRBV5-5,TGTGCCAGCAGCTTGATGGGAACGGGGGAAGAGACCCAGTACTTC,CASSLMGTGEETQYF
TRBJ2-2,few,NA,TRBV7-8,TGTGCCAGCAGCCCGCACCGGGACCGCACCGGGGAGCTGTTTTTT,CASSPHRDRTGELFF
TRBJ2-2,few,NA,TRBV7-2,TGTGCCAGCAGCTTAAGTCACACCGGGGAGCTGTTTTTT,CASSLSHTGELFF
TRBJ1-2,NA,TRBD1,TRBV5-1,TGCGCCAGCTCACCGTTCGGACAGGGCAGTCATGGCTACACCTTC,CASSPFGQGSHGYTF
TRBJ1-1,few,NA,TRBV5-5,TGTGCCAGCAGTCTGCGGATTTGGGGCACTGAAGCTTTCTTT,CASSLRIWGTEAFF
TRBJ2-3,few,TRBD1,TRBV29-1,TGCAGCGTTAGACAGGGCTATTTT,CSVRQGYF
TRBJ2-1,NA,NA,TRBV6-2/TRBV6-3,TGTGCCAGCAGTTACCGGAGTTCAGGGAATGATGAGCAGTTCTTC,CASSYRSSGNDEQFF
TRBJ2-7,NA,NA,TRBV4-1,TGCGCCAGCAGTACGTTACCTGACAGGAACTACGAGCAGTACTTC,CASSTLPDRNYEQYF
TRBJ2-1,few,TRBD2,TRBV20-1,TGCAGTGCTAGAGATCAGCGGGGGGCCTACAATGAGCAGTTCTTC,CSARDQRGAYNEQFF
TRBJ2-7,few,NA,TRBV12-3/TRBV12-4,TGTGCCAGCAGCAGGACGGCCCAGCAGTACTTC,CASSRTAQQYF
TRBJ2-3,NA,NA,TRBV9,TGTGCCAGCAGCGTAGATTGGGAGGCGTCCGCAGATACGCAGTATTTT,CASSVDWEASADTQYF
TRBJ2-1,NA,NA,TRBV20-1,TGCAGTGCTATTACCATAGGGGGGGAGCGGGTAAACTACAATGAGCAGTTCTTC,CSAITIGGERVNYNEQFF
TRBJ2-2,many,NA,TRBV20-1,TGCAGTGTCAAGCGCGGAGTCCCGAACACCGGGGAGCTGTTTTTT,CSVKRGVPNTGELFF
TRBJ2-3,few,NA,TRBV9,TGTGCCAGCAGCGTGTCCGGGACATTCACAGATACGCAGTATTTT,CASSVSGTFTDTQYF
TRBJ2-1,many,NA,TRBV20-1,TGCAGTGCTAGATATGGGGGTGGTTACCTAAACTATAATGAGCAGTTCTTC,CSARYGGGYLNYNEQFF
TRBJ2-5,NA,NA,TRBV10-3,TGTGCCATCAGCCGCGGTGTTGGGGGTCAAGAGACCCAGTACTTC,CAISRGVGGQETQYF
TRBJ2-5,NA,TRBD2,TRBV12-3/TRBV12-4,TGTGCCAGCATCCGTAGCGGGGGAGAGACCCAGTACTTC,CASIRSGGETQYF
TRBJ2-5,NA,NA,TRBV12-3/TRBV12-4,TGTGCCAGCAGTTCGCGGGGGCCTTTCCAAGAGACCCAGTACTTC,CASSSRGPFQETQYF
TRBJ2-1,few,NA,TRBV5-1,TGCGCCAGCAGCTTGGTATGGGGAGACAATGAGCAGTTCTTC,CASSLVWGDNEQFF
TRBJ2-5,NA,TRBD2,TRBV15,TGTGCCACCAGCAGAGGTTTAGCGGGGGGTTCGGAGACCCAGTACTTC,CATSRGLAGGSETQYF
TRBJ1-2,few,NA,TRBV7-9,TGTGCCAGCAGCGTAAATCCCGGGACGGCGAACTATGGCTACACCTTC,CASSVNPGTANYGYTF
TRBJ2-1,few,TRBD2,TRBV24-1,TGTGCCACCAGTGAGGCTAGCGGGGGAGGATACAATGAGCAGTTCTTC,CATSEASGGGYNEQFF
TRBJ1-1,NA,NA,TRBV4-1,TGCGCCAGCAGCCAAGGGGAAGGGAGAACGGATGAAGCTTTCTTT,CASSQGEGRTDEAFF
TRBJ2-4,NA,NA,TRBV5-6,TGTGCCAGCAGCTTGGTTGCGGGGACCAAAAACATTCAGTACTTC,CASSLVAGTKNIQYF
TRBJ1-1,NA,NA,TRBV15,TGTGCCACCAGCCCATATACGTATATAAAAGCTTTCTTT,CATSPYTYIKAFF
TRBJ1-5,few,NA,TRBV4-1,TGCGCCAGCAGCCAAAGGGAGGGAAATCAGCCCCAGCATTTT,CASSQREGNQPQHF
TRBJ2-5,few,NA,TRBV10-3,TGTGCCATCAGTGAGATTGGACGGATCCAAGAGACCCAGTACTTC,CAISEIGRIQETQYF
TRBJ2-3,NA,NA,TRBV7-8,TGTGCCAGCAGCCAAGGCGGGGACAGACCTACGGATACGAAGTATTTT,CASSQGGDRPTDTKYF
TRBJ1-4,once,NA,TRBV5-5,TGTGCCAGCAGCCCTCAGCCACGAGCCGGGGGTAATGAAAAACTGTTTTTT,CASSPQPRAGGNEKLFF
TRBJ1-5,NA,NA,TRBV6-1,TGTGCCAACCGGACAGAACATCAGGCCCAGCATTTT,CANRTEHQAQHF
TRBJ2-7,NA,NA,TRBV6-2/TRBV6-3,TGTGCCAGCAGACGTTCGACAGGAAACTACGAGCAGTACTTC,CASRRSTGNYEQYF
TRBJ2-1,many,TRBD2,TRBV7-7,TGTGCCAGCAGCTTAGGCCTAGCGGGGTCGAGTGAGCAGTTCTTC,CASSLGLAGSSEQFF
TRBJ2-3,many,NA,TRBV7-2,TGTGCCAGCAGCTTGCAGGGTGGAGATACGCAGTATTTT,CASSLQGGDTQYF
TRBJ1-4,many,NA,TRBV5-1,TGCGCCAGCAGTCAGGCGGACAGAGAAGAAAAACTGTTTTTT,CASSQADREEKLFF
TRBJ1-5,NA,NA,TRBV9,TGTGCCAGCAGTGTAACAGGGTCGTCAGCCCAGCATTTT,CASSVTGSSAQHF
TRBJ1-2,few,NA,TRBV6-4,TGTGCCAGCAGGCCCGAGGGGTTAACCTATGGCTACACCTTC,CASRPEGLTYGYTF
TRBJ2-5,NA,TRBD1,TRBV27,TGTGCCAGCAGTCCAGGACAGGACGGAGAGACCCAGTACTTC,CASSPGQDGETQYF
TRBJ2-3,NA,NA,TRBV7-2,TGTGCCAGCAGTACCTACACAGATACGCAGTATTTT,CASSTYTDTQYF
TRBJ2-1,NA,NA,TRBV12-3/TRBV12-4,TGTGCCAGCAGTTCGGACCGAGACAATGAGCAGTTCTTC,CASSSDRDNEQFF
TRBJ1-2,many,TRBD1,TRBV6-1,TGTGCCAGCAGTGACCCGGGACAGGGGACCTATGGCTACACCTTC,CASSDPGQGTYGYTF
TRBJ2-1,NA,NA,TRBV10-3,TGTGCCATCAGTGAGTGGGGGGAAAATGAGCAGTTCTTC,CAISEWGENEQFF
TRBJ2-5,once,NA,TRBV4-2,TGTGCCAGCAGCTCAATACATGATATCCAAGAGACCCAGTACTTC,CASSSIHDIQETQYF
TRBJ2-7,few,NA,TRBV4-1,TGCGCCAGCAGCCTTCGACCGGGACCGGGGGAGCAGTACTTC,CASSLRPGPGEQYF
TRBJ2-2,NA,NA,TRBV21-1,TGTGCCAGCAGCAAAGCGTCCAGGGACACCGGGGAGCTGTTTTTT,CASSKASRDTGELFF
TRBJ2-5,NA,TRBD2,TRBV7-2,TGTGCCAGCAGCTTAGTACTAGCGGGGCATGGGGAGACCCAGTACTTC,CASSLVLAGHGETQYF
TRBJ2-7,few,TRBD2,TRBV4-2,TGTGCCAGCGGAGCGGGGGATGTCTACGAGCAGTACTTC,CASGAGDVYEQYF
TRBJ2-3,few,TRBD2,TRBV7-2,TGTGCCAGCGCCCGAGCGGGGGGTAGGACAGATACGCAGTATTTT,CASARAGGRTDTQYF
TRBJ1-5,NA,NA,TRBV2,TGTGCCAGCAGTGACCAAAACAATCAGCCCCAGCATTTT,CASSDQNNQPQHF
TRBJ1-5,few,NA,TRBV6-2/TRBV6-3,TGTGCCAGCAGCCCCGCGGGACACCCTGGGGGACAGCCCCAGCATTTT,CASSPAGHPGGQPQHF
TRBJ2-3,NA,TRBD2,TRBV28,TGTGCCAGCAGACCCCTAGCGGGGGTGGCAGATACGCAGTATTTT,CASRPLAGVADTQYF
TRBJ1-6,few,NA,TRBV4-1,TGCGCCAGCAGCCAAACGCCAGGGTACTCACCCCTCCACTTT,CASSQTPGYSPLHF
TRBJ1-3,NA,NA,TRBV7-6,TGTGCCAGCAGCCCGGGAAGGTCCTATGGAAACACCATATATTTT,CASSPGRSYGNTIYF
TRBJ1-5,NA,NA,TRBV5-6,TGTGCCAGCAGCTTAGGTAGTCATACTCAGCCCCAGCATTTT,CASSLGSHTQPQHF
TRBJ2-7,NA,NA,TRBV20-1,TGCAGTGCTAGATATTGGGGCGAGCAGTACTTC,CSARYWGEQYF
TRBJ2-3,NA,NA,TRBV29-1,TGCAGCGTAGCTACGGGACTTCGAACAGATACGCAGTATTTT,CSVATGLRTDTQYF
TRBJ2-2,NA,TRBD2,TRBV20-1,TGCAGTGCTAGTCTCAGGGAGGGGACCGGGGAGATGTTTTTT,CSASLREGTGEMFF
TRBJ2-1,NA,NA,TRBV6-2/TRBV6-3,TGTGCCAGCAGCCAGGGGCCCGCCTACAATGAGCAGTTCTTC,CASSQGPAYNEQFF